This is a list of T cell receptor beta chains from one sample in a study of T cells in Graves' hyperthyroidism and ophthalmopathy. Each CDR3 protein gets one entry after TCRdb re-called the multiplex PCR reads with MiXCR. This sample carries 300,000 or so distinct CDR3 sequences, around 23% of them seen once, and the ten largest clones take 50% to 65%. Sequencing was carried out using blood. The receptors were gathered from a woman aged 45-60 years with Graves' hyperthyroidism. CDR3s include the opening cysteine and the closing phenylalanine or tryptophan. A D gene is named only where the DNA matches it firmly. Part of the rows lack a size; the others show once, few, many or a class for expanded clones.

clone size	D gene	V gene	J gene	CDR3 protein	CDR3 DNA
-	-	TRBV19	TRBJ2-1	CASSTARLAYNEQFF	TGTGCCAGTAGTACGGCCCGACTAGCCTACAATGAGCAGTTCTTC
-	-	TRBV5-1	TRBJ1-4	CASGSGSDEKLFF	TGCGCCAGCGGCTCGGGGTCGGATGAAAAACTGTTTTTT
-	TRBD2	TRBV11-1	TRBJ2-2	CASMLAGGFTGELFF	TGTGCCAGCATGTTAGCGGGAGGATTCACCGGGGAGCTGTTTTTT
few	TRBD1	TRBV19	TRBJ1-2	CASRQGATNYGYTF	TGTGCCAGTAGACAGGGGGCTACTAACTATGGCTACACCTTC
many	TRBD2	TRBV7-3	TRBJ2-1	CASSLRGGGNSYNEQFF	TGTGCCAGCAGCTTACGTGGCGGGGGGAACTCCTACAATGAGCAGTTCTTC
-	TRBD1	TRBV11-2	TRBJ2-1	CANSLGGQGTDEQFF	TGTGCCAACAGCTTAGGAGGACAGGGGACCGATGAGCAGTTCTTC
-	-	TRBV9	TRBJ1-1	CASSSEQTANTEAFF	TGCGCCAGCAGCTCCGAGCAAACAGCTAACACTGAAGCTTTCTTT
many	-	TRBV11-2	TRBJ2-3	CASSTLLGSTDTQYF	TGTGCCAGCAGCACCCTCTTGGGGAGCACAGATACGCAGTATTTT
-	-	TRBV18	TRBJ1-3	CASSPGVLAGNTIYF	TGTGCCAGCTCACCAGGGGTACTGGCTGGAAACACCATATATTTT
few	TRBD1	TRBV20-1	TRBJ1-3	CSAMEGASSGNTIYF	TGCAGTGCTATGGAGGGGGCAAGCTCTGGAAACACCATATATTTT
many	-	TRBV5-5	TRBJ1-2	CASSPNLTPVGYGYTF	TGTGCCAGCAGCCCGAATCTCACCCCGGTCGGCTATGGCTACACCTTC
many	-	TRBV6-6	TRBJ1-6	CASSYLRGLKKRDSPLHF	TGTGCCAGCAGTTACTTACGGGGACTCAAAAAGAGGGATTCACCCCTCCACTTT
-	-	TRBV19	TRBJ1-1	CASKLGDFRVTEAFF	TGTGCCAGTAAGTTAGGGGATTTTAGGGTCACTGAAGCTTTCTTT
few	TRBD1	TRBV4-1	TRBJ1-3	CASSQVGTARGGNTIYF	TGCGCCAGCAGCCAAGTGGGGACAGCACGCGGTGGAAACACCATATATTTT
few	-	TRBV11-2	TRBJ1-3	CASSLFLGRGNTIYF	TGTGCCAGCAGCTTATTCCTGGGAAGGGGAAACACCATATATTTT
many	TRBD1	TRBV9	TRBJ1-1	CASSYGRQGDEAFF	TGTGCCAGCAGCTATGGAAGACAGGGCGATGAAGCTTTCTTT
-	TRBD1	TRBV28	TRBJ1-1	CASRITGVGVDTEAFF	TGTGCCAGCAGAATAACAGGGGTAGGGGTGGACACTGAAGCTTTCTTT
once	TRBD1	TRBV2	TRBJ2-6	CASSQDFTGTGANALTF	TGCGCCAGCAGCCAAGACTTTACGGGTACAGGGGCCAACGCCCTGACTTTC
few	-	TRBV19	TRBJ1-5	CASSLSEGWQPQHF	TGTGCCAGTAGCTTGTCTGAGGGCTGGCAGCCCCAGCATTTT
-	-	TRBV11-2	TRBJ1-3	CASSVTGSGNTIYF	TGTGCCAGCAGCGTAACAGGCTCTGGAAACACCATATATTTT
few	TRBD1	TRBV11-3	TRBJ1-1	CASSPDGQGSSAFF	TGTGCCAGCAGCCCAGATGGACAGGGTTCGTCAGCTTTCTTT
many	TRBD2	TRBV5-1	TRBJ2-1	CASSFEGTRYNEQFF	TGCGCCAGCAGCTTTGAAGGGACTAGATACAATGAGCAGTTCTTC
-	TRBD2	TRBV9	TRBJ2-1	CASSLRLNLAGYNEQFF	TGTGCCAGCAGCCTCAGGCTAAATCTAGCGGGGTACAATGAGCAGTTCTTC
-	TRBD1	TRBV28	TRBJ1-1	CASSPDRGIRAFF	TGTGCCAGCAGCCCGGACAGGGGAATTCGGGCTTTCTTT
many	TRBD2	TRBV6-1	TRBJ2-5	CASCLSRLAGVETQYF	TGTGCCAGCTGCTTAAGCCGGCTAGCGGGAGTTGAGACCCAGTACTTC
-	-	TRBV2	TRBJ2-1	CASSTPGGSSYNEQFF	TGTGCCAGCAGTACACCAGGGGGGAGCTCCTACAATGAGCAGTTCTTC
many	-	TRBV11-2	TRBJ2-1	CASSSAREQFF	TGTGCCAGCAGCTCGGCTCGAGAGCAGTTCTTC
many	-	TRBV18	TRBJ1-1	CASSPNEGVGTEAFF	TGTGCCAGCTCACCGAACGAGGGGGTGGGCACTGAAGCTTTCTTT
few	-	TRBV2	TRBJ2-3	CASSEQTSTDTQYF	TGTGCCAGCAGTGAGCAGACTAGCACAGATACGCAGTATTTT
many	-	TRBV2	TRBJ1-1	CASRDPPTEAFF	TGTGCCAGCCGGGATCCCCCCACTGAAGCTTTCTTT
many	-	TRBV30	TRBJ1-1	CAWIDAEEAFF	TGTGCCTGGATCGACGCGGAAGAAGCTTTCTTT
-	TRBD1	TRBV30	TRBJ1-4	CAWSARTGKLFF	TGTGCCTGGAGTGCACGGACAGGGAAACTGTTTTTT
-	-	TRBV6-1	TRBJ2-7	CASSSAIHGQYF	TGTGCCAGCAGCTCGGCCATCCACGGGCAGTACTTC
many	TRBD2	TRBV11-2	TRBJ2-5	CASRSLAGGGETQYF	TGTGCCAGCAGATCGCTAGCGGGGGGCGGCGAGACCCAGTACTTC
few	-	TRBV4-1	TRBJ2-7	CASSQGTNYEQYF	TGCGCCAGCAGCCAAGGGACAAACTACGAGCAGTACTTC
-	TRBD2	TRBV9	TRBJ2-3	CASSGGVSTITDTQYF	TGTGCCAGCAGTGGGGGGGTCTCAACTATCACAGATACGCAGTATTTT
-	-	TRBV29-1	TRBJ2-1	CSVEGQGGFEQFF	TGCAGCGTTGAAGGCCAGGGGGGGTTTGAGCAGTTCTTC
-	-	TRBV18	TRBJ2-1	CASSRGRNVGGSSYNEQFF	TGTGCCAGCTCTCGAGGCCGAAACGTAGGGGGGAGCTCCTACAATGAGCAGTTCTTC
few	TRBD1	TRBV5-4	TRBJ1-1	CASSLDPRGMNTEAFF	TGTGCCAGCAGCTTGGATCCCAGGGGGATGAACACTGAAGCTTTCTTT
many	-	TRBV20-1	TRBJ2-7	CSAQVRDYEQYF	TGCAGTGCACAAGTCAGGGACTACGAGCAGTACTTC
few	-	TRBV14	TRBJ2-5	CASSQSGGGPETQYF	TGTGCCAGCAGCCAATCTGGAGGGGGGCCGGAGACCCAGTACTTC
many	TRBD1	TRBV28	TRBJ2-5	CASQQQGARGYETQYF	TGTGCCAGCCAACAGCAGGGGGCGAGGGGGTATGAGACCCAGTACTTC
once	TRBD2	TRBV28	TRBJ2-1	CASSFTSGGRNEQFF	TGTGCCAGCAGTTTCACTAGCGGGGGGCGGAATGAGCAGTTCTTC
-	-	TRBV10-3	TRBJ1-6	CAISELSQGRSPLHF	TGTGCCATCAGTGAATTGAGTCAGGGGCGGTCACCCCTCCACTTT
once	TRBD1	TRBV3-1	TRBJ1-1	CASSRNRGSEAFF	TGTGCCAGCAGCCGCAACAGGGGTTCTGAAGCTTTCTTT